These T cell receptor beta chains were read from a single sample in a study of blood T cell repertoires in COVID-19. Produced via immunoSEQ multiplex PCR; TCRdb's table is partial and in-frame only. The sample has hundreds of thousands of clones, 89% seen once. The source material was peripheral blood. These receptors were taken from a woman aged 60-75 years with acute or convalescent COVID-19. CDR3s leave out the opening cysteine and the closing phenylalanine or tryptophan. The order of the fields is D gene, J gene, V gene, CDR3 protein. A D gene is named only where the DNA matches it firmly.

D gene: .
J gene: TRBJ1-3
V gene: TRBV2
CDR3 protein: ASSEGAWDTIY

D gene: TRBD2
J gene: TRBJ2-1
V gene: TRBV13
CDR3 protein: ASSFDRAGVPVQF

D gene: .
J gene: TRBJ2-7
V gene: TRBV28
CDR3 protein: ASSLPGPGATYEQY

D gene: .
J gene: TRBJ1-6
V gene: TRBV5-6
CDR3 protein: ASSFKGGPGSYNSPLH

D gene: TRBD1
J gene: TRBJ2-1
V gene: TRBV7-3
CDR3 protein: ASSLTGTEYNEQF

D gene: TRBD2
J gene: TRBJ2-1
V gene: TRBV5-1
CDR3 protein: ASSTRLAGVYNEQF

D gene: .
J gene: TRBJ2-7
V gene: TRBV7-3
CDR3 protein: ASSRGLLFHEQY

D gene: TRBD1
J gene: TRBJ1-1
V gene: TRBV19
CDR3 protein: ASIPYRGGNTEAF

D gene: TRBD2
J gene: TRBJ2-5
V gene: TRBV10-2
CDR3 protein: ASSGAFGLAAYQETQY

D gene: TRBD1
J gene: TRBJ1-1
V gene: TRBV2
CDR3 protein: ATPGQSLYTEAF

D gene: .
J gene: TRBJ2-1
V gene: TRBV10-3
CDR3 protein: AIGRGNEQF

D gene: TRBD1
J gene: TRBJ1-4
V gene: TRBV4-3
CDR3 protein: ASSPQTGYGEKLF

D gene: .
J gene: TRBJ1-3
V gene: TRBV9
CDR3 protein: ASSVGGRVTGNTIY

D gene: TRBD1
J gene: TRBJ2-3
V gene: TRBV27
CDR3 protein: ASSLRDRLTDTQY

D gene: TRBD2
J gene: TRBJ2-5
V gene: TRBV29-1
CDR3 protein: SYTTSGTGGPKTQY

D gene: .
J gene: TRBJ1-5
V gene: TRBV19
CDR3 protein: ASSTRGSNQPQH

D gene: .
J gene: TRBJ1-1
V gene: TRBV4-1
CDR3 protein: ASSQDFEGDTEAF

D gene: .
J gene: TRBJ1-1
V gene: TRBV11-2
CDR3 protein: ASSLDGGEAF

D gene: TRBD1
J gene: TRBJ2-7
V gene: TRBV5-1
CDR3 protein: ASSWTGSIDYEQY

D gene: TRBD2
J gene: TRBJ2-3
V gene: TRBV6-2/TRBV6-3
CDR3 protein: ASSRGLDPDTQY

D gene: TRBD2
J gene: TRBJ2-5
V gene: TRBV24-1
CDR3 protein: ATDRGGGETQY

D gene: .
J gene: TRBJ2-3
V gene: TRBV9
CDR3 protein: ASSVESRADTQY

D gene: TRBD2
J gene: TRBJ2-3
V gene: TRBV4-3
CDR3 protein: ASSQVGGGGRGDTQY

D gene: .
J gene: TRBJ1-3
V gene: TRBV5-6
CDR3 protein: ASSLGGSGNTIY

D gene: TRBD2
J gene: TRBJ2-3
V gene: TRBV5-6
CDR3 protein: ASSFSGGGFTDTQY

D gene: .
J gene: TRBJ1-6
V gene: TRBV4-1
CDR3 protein: ASSQDGYSPLH

D gene: .
J gene: TRBJ2-7
V gene: TRBV19
CDR3 protein: ASSSNREGEQY

D gene: .
J gene: TRBJ2-7
V gene: TRBV7-2
CDR3 protein: ASSPRQVSYEQY

D gene: .
J gene: TRBJ2-7
V gene: TRBV12-3/TRBV12-4
CDR3 protein: ASSFARGYEQY

D gene: TRBD1
J gene: TRBJ2-7
V gene: TRBV27
CDR3 protein: ASSRTGGLNEQY

D gene: TRBD2
J gene: TRBJ2-3
V gene: TRBV7-6
CDR3 protein: ASSLTAGGGTDTQY

D gene: .
J gene: TRBJ2-6
V gene: TRBV19
CDR3 protein: ASSTHKGGSGANVLT

D gene: .
J gene: TRBJ1-4
V gene: TRBV15
CDR3 protein: ATSSIGTPTNEKLF

D gene: TRBD1
J gene: TRBJ1-1
V gene: TRBV11-2
CDR3 protein: ASSNRQGMNTEAF